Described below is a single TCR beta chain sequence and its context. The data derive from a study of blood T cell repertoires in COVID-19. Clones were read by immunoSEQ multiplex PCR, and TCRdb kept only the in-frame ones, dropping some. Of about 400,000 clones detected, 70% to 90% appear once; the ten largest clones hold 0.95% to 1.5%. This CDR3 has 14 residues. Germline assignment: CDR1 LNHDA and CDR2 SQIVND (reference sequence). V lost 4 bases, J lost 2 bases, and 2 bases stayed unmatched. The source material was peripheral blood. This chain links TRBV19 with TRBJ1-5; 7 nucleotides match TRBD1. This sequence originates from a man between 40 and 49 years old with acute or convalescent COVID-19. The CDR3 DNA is TGTGCCAGTAGTACAGGGGGACGCAATCAGCCCCAGCATTTT. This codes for CASSTGGRNQPQHF.